This T cell receptor (beta chain) comes out of a study of cytomegalovirus exposure and HLA in healthy donors. The study, taken as a whole, reports: CMV antigen specificity of a few CMV-associated chains was confirmed in vitro. Associated with HLA alleles at 0.05 false discovery rate in a later analysis were some 16,000 TCR beta sequences.

About this clone itself: Its specificity is unknown.

The PCR was carried out with 60 Vbeta primers and 13 Jbeta primers. Profiling relied on immunoSEQ multiplex PCR, and the TCRdb table lists in-frame clones only, not all of them. The data show about 160,000 clones, 65% to 85% seen once. Sequencing was done on a sample of PBMCs. The TCR originated in a woman between 50 and 59 years old in good health and CMV-seropositive.

CDR3 DNA sequence: TGCGCCAGCAGCCAAATGGCGGGGAATGGCGAGCAGTACTTC. Translating gives CASSQMAGNGEQYF. V and J are TRBV4-1 and TRBJ2-7; D is perhaps TRBD2 (6 bases). Per germline, CDR1 MGHRA and CDR2 YSYEKL. The CDR3 is 14 amino acids. V was trimmed by 2 bases and J by 6 bases, leaving 14 bases between them.